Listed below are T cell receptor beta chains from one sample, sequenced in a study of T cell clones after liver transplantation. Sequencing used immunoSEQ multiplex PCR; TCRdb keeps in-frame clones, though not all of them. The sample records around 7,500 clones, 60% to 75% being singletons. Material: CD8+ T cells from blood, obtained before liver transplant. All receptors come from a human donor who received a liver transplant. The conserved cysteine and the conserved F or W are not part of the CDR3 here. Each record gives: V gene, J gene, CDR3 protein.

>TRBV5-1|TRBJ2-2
ASSPAQGDTGELF
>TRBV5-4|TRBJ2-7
AYGQVLEQY
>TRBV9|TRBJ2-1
ASSVQREWGLNEQF
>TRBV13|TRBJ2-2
ASSPQVAREGYTGELF
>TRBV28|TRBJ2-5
ASSEADSRETQY
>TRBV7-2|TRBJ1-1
ASSDREFLLNTEAF
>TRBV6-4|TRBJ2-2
ASSGTGPTGELF
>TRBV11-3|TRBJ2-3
ASSLDPMDTQY
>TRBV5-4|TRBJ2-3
ASSLGGASTDTQY
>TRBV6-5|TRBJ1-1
ASSPNDRNTEAF
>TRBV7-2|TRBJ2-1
ASSSLGGSSYNEQF
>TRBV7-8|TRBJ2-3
ASSLGAGRGTDTQY
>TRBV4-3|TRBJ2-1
ASSQGLAGYNEQF
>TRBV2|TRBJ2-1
AILDQRGGAYNEQF
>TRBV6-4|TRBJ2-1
ASSDGVLLCYNEQF
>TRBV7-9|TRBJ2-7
ASSLAASYEQY
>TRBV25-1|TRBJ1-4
ASNGGPLANEKLF
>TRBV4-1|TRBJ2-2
ASSQEGGSNTGELF
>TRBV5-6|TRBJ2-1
ASSTPGLAANEQF
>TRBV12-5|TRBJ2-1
ASGRDSYNEQF
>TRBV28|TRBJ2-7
ASSLGGGGEQY
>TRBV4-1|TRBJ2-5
ASSKGLAGPTETQY
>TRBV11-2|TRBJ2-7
ASSLLPKTGQY
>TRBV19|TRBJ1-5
ASSTGVSNQPQH
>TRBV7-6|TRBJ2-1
ASSLGLAGGLHNEQF
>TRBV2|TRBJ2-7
ASSEEPGAYYEQY
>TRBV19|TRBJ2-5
ASSIEVRGWQTQY
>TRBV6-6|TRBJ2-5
ASSYSEIAGETQY
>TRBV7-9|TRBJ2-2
ASSPRETSSTGELF
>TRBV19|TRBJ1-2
ASSNRGVGGYT
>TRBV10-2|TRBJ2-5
ASSKGEEQETQY
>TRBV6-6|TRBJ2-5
ASSYGAGVETQY
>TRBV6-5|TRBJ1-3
ASSPGGADTIY
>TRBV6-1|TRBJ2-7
ASSEFGGAPAYEQY
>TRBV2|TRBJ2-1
AKGDSTNEQF
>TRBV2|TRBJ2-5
ASSVQEDGGATETQY
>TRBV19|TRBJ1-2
ASSPAGRTFAYGYT
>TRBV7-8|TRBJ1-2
ASSLDDTGQSGYT
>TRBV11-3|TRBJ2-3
ASSLVGNGDTQY
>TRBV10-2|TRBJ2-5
ASSVVHQETQY
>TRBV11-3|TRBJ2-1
ASRAGGGEQF
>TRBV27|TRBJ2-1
ASRNGLSYNEQF
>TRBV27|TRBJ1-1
ASSLSGREAF
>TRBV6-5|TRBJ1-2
ASSLNPGNYGYT
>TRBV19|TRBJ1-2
ASSPSGGSNYGYT
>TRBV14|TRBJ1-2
ASSQGQGANYGYT
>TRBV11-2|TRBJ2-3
ASSFNGVLAGEDTQY
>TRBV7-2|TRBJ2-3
ASSLLAASTDTQY
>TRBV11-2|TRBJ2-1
ASSSGLAGGFHNEQF